The present T cell receptor beta chain was sequenced within a study of T cells in Graves' hyperthyroidism and ophthalmopathy. TCR beta CDR3 regions were amplified from RNA transcripts. First-round RT-PCR targeting the TCR CDR3 was performed with the HTBI primer set. MiXCR was run by TCRdb on the multiplex PCR reads, yielding one entry per CDR3 protein. The sample holds about 350,000 distinct CDR3 sequences, less than 20% seen once. The CDR3 extends over 17 amino acids. From germline, CDR1 is SGDLS and CDR2 YYNGEE. V lost 0 bases and J lost 1, with 16 bases in between. The sequence derives from a middle-aged woman with Graves' ophthalmopathy. This rearrangement joins TRBV9 to TRBJ1-1; D is uncertain. Source material: blood. The CDR3 nucleotides read TGTGCCAGCAGCGTAGGCGGGAACGGACGTCGGAACACTGAAGCTTTCTTT. It codes for CASSVGGNGRRNTEAFF.